Below, one T cell receptor beta chain is given with its context. The data were taken from a study of blood T cell repertoires in COVID-19. Study overall: Sites in the United States, Italy and Spain provided acute and convalescent COVID-19 samples.

Per the original data handling: Amplification with reference gene primers provided the estimates of nucleated cell counts. The data were produced by immunoSEQ multiplex PCR, yet TCRdb's version contains in-frame clones alone and is incomplete. D and trimming were read from the DNA, whereas the V and J calls and clone size are those reported in that table. The table lists 200,000 to 250,000 clones, 84% of them singletons. Trimming pared 4 bases from V and 7 bases from J, leaving 7 bases between. The CDR3 covers 11 residues. Germline V gives CDR1 MDHEN, CDR2 SYDVKM. Input material: peripheral blood. The chain uses TRBV28 and TRBJ1-1; no reliable D call. The receptor was derived from a woman in her 30s who had recovered from COVID-19. The CDR3 protein is CASSYAGEAFF. In DNA, the CDR3 is TGTGCCAGCAGTTATGCGGGTGAAGCTTTCTTT. Full variable domain (remainder filled in from reference TRBV28 and TRBJ1-1): DVKVTQSSRYLVKRTGEKVFLECVQDMDHENMFWYRQDPGLGLRLIYFSYDVKMKEKGDIPEGYSVSREKKERFSLILESASTNQTSMYLCASSYAGEAFFGQGTRLTVV.